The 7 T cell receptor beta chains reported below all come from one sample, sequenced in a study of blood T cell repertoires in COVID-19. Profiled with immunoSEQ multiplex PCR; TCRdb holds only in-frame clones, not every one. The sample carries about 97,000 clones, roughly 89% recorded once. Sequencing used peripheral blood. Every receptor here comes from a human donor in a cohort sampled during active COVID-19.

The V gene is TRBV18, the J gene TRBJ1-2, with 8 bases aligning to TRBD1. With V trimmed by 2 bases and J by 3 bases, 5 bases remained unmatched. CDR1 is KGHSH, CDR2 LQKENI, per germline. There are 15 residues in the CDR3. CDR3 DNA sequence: TGTGCCAGCTCACCATCGGCAGGGGGCGACTATGGCTACACCTTC. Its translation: CASSPSAGGDYGYTF.

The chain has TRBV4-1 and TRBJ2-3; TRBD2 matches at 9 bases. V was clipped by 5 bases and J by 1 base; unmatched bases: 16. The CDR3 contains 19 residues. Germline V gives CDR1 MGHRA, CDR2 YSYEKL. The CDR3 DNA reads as TGCGCCAGCAGCGGCCTGAGGGCGGGAGGGCCCACGGGCACAGATACGCAGTATTTT. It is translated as CASSGLRAGGPTGTDTQYF.

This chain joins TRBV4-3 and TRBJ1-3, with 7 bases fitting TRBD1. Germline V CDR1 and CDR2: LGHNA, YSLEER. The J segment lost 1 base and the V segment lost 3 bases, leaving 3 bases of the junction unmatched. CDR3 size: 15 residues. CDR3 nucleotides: TGCGCCAGCAGCCACCTGGACAGGTCTGGAAACACCATATATTTT. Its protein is CASSHLDRSGNTIYF.

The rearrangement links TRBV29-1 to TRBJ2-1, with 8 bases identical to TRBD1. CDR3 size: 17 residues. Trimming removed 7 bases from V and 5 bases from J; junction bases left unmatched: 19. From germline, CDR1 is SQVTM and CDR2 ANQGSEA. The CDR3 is CSAGQGLLGYTNNEQFF. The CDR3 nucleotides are TGCAGCGCCGGACAGGGTCTTTTAGGTTACACGAACAATGAGCAGTTCTTC.

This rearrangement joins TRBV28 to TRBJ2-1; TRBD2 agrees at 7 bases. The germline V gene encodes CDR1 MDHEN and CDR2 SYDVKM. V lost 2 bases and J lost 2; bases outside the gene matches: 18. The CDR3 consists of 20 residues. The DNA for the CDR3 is TGTGCCAGCAGTTTAACGTTCGGGAGGCCGGTGATAGAAACCTACAATGAGCAGTTCTTC. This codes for CASSLTFGRPVIETYNEQFF.

The CDR3 sequence: CASSIRGIGNTGELFF. In DNA form, the CDR3 reads TGTGCCAGTAGTATACGGGGGATCGGAAACACCGGGGAGCTGTTTTTT. The chain carries TRBV19 and TRBJ2-2; weak D call: TRBD2 (6 bases). Trimming took 2 bases from V and 2 from J, leaving 12 bases between them. Germline assignment: CDR1 LNHDA and CDR2 SQIVND (reference sequence). The CDR3 spans 16 residues.

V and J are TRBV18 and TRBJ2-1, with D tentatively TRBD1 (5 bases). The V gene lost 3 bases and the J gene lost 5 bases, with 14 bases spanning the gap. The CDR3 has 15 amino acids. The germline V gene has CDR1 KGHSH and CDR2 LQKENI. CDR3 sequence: CASSPSQGAHNEQFF. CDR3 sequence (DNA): TGTGCCAGCTCACCCAGTCAGGGCGCCCACAATGAGCAGTTCTTC.